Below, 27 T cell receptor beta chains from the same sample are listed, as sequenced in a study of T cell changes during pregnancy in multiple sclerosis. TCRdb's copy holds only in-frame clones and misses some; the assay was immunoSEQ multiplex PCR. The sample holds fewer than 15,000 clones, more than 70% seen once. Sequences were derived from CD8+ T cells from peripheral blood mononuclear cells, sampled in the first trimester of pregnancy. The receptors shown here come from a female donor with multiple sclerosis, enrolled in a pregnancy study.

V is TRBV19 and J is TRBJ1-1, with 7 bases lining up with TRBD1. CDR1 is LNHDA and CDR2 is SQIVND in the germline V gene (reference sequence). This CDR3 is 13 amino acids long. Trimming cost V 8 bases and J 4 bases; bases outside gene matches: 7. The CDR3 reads CASSGYRGTEAFF. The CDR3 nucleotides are TGTGCCAGTTCGGGTTACAGGGGCACTGAAGCTTTCTTT.

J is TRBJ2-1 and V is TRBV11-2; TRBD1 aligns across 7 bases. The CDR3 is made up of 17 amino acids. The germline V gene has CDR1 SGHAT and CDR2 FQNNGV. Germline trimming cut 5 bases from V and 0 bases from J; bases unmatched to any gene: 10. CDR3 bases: TGTGCCAGCAGCACCCAGTCCCGGGACAGCTCCTACAATGAGCAGTTCTTC. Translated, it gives CASSTQSRDSSYNEQFF.

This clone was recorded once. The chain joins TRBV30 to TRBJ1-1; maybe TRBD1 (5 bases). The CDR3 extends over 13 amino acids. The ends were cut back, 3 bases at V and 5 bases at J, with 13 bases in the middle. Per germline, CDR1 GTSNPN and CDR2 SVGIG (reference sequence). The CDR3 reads CAWRVRRGTEAFF. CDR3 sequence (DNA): TGTGCCTGGAGGGTAAGGAGGGGAACTGAAGCTTTCTTT. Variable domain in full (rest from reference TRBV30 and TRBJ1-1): SQTIHQWPATLVQPVGSPLSLECTVEGTSNPNLYWYRQAAGRGLQLLFYSVGIGQISSEVPQNLSASRPQDRQFILSSKKLLLSDSGFYLCAWRVRRGTEAFFGQGTRLTVV.

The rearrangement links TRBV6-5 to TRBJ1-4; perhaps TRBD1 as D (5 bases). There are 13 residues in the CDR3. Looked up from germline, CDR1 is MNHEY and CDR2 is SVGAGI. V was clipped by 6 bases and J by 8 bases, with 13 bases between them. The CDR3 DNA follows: TGTGCCAGCAGCCCTCTCGGGGGGGAAAAACTGTTTTTT. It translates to CASSPLGGEKLFF.

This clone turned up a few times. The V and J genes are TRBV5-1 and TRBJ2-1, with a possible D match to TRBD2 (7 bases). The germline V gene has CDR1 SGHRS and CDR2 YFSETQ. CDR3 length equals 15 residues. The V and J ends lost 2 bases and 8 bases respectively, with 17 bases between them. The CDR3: CASSFRGAGVDEQFF. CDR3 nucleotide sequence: TGCGCCAGCAGCTTTCGGGGGGCGGGAGTGGATGAGCAGTTCTTC.

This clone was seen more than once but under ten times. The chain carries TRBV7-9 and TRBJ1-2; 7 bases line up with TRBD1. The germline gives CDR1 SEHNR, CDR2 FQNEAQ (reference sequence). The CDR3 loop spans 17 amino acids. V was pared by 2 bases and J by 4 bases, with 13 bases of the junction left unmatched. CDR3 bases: TGTGCCAGCAGCTTAAAGCTTCGACAGGGTGGCGGCTATGGCTACACCTTC. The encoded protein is CASSLKLRQGGGYGYTF.

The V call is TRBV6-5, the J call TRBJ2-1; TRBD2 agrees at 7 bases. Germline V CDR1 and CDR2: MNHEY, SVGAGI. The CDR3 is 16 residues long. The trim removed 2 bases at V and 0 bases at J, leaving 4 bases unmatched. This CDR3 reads CASSYQWGGSYNEQFF. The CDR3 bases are TGTGCCAGCAGTTACCAGTGGGGGGGCTCCTACAATGAGCAGTTCTTC.

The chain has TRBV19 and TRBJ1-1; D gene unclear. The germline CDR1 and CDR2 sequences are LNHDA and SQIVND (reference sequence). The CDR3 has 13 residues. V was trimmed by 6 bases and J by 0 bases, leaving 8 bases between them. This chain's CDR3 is CASSSGVNTEAFF. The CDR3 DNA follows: TGTGCCAGTAGCTCCGGGGTGAACACTGAAGCTTTCTTT.

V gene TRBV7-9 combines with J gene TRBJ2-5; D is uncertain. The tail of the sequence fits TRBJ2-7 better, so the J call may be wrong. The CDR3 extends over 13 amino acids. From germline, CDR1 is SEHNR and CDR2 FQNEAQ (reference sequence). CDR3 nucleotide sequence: TGTGCCAGCAGTCAAACGGTTGACTACGAGCAGTACTTC. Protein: CASSQTVDYEQYF.

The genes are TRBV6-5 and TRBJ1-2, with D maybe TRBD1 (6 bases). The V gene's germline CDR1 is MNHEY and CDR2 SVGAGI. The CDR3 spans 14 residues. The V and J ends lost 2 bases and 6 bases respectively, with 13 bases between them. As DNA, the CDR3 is TGTGCCAGCAGTTACGGGGGGGCAGGGGATGGCTACACCTTC. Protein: CASSYGGAGDGYTF.

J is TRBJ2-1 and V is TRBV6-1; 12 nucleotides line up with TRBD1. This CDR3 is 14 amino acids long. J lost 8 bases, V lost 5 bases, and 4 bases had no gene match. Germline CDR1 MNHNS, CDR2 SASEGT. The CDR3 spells CASSLGTGGDEQFF. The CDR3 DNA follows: TGTGCCAGCAGTCTGGGGACAGGGGGCGATGAGCAGTTCTTC.

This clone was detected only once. As DNA, the CDR3 is TGTGCCAGCAGCGACCCACAGGGGGACCAAGAGTTGAACACTGAAGCTTTCTTT. Its translation is CASSDPQGDQELNTEAFF. V and J are TRBV9 and TRBJ1-1; 8 positions agree with TRBD1. Per germline, CDR1 SGDLS and CDR2 YYNGEE. The CDR3 runs to 18 residues. V lost 3 bases and J lost 0; bases outside the gene matches: 13. The full variable domain, with the rest looked up from reference TRBV9 and TRBJ1-1, is DSGVTQTPKHLITATGQRVTLRCSPRSGDLSVYWYQQSLDQGLQFLIQYYNGEERAKGNILERFSAQQFPDLHSELNLSSLELGDSALYFCASSDPQGDQELNTEAFFGQGTRLTVV.

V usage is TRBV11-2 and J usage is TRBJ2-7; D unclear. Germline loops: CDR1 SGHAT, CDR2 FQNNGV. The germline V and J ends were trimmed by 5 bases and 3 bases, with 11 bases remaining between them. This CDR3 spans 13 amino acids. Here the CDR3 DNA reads TGTGCCAGCAGCCCCAGCGTACTCTACGAGCAGTACTTC. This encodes CASSPSVLYEQYF.

In DNA form, the CDR3 reads TGTGCCAGCAGCTTAGGAGTCTCCTACGAGCAGTACTTC. Translated, it gives CASSLGVSYEQYF. The V gene is TRBV7-9, the J gene TRBJ2-7; D unresolved. Germline V gives CDR1 SEHNR, CDR2 FQNEAQ (reference sequence). The CDR3 is 13 residues long. V dropped 1 base and J dropped 0 bases, with 4 bases sitting between them.

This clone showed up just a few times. CDR3 DNA sequence: TGTGCCAGCAGCGAGACAGGGCGGGCTAATTCACCCCTCCACTTT. Translation: CASSETGRANSPLHF. The genes are TRBV7-3 and TRBJ1-6; 7 bases are shared with TRBD1. V was clipped by 5 bases and J by 6 bases; unmatched bases: 7. CDR1 is SGHTA, CDR2 FQGTGA, per germline. The CDR3 consists of 15 residues. Filled out from reference TRBV7-3 and TRBJ1-6, the complete variable domain reads GAGVSQTPSNKVTEKGKYVELRCDPISGHTALYWYRQSLGQGPEFLIYFQGTGAADDSGLPNDRFFAVRPEGSVSTLKIQRTERGDSAVYLCASSETGRANSPLHFGNGTRLTVT.

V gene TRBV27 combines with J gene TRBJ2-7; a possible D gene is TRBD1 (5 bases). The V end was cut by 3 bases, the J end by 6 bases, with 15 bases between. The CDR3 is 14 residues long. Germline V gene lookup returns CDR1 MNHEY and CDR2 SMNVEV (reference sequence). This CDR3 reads CASSFVGEGSEQYF. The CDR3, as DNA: TGTGCCAGCAGTTTTGTAGGGGAAGGAAGCGAGCAGTACTTC.

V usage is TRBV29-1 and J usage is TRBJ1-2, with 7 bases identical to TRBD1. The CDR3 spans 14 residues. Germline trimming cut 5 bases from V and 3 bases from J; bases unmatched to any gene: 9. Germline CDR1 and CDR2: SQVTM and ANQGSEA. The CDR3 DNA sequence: TGCAGCGTTATACAGGGGACACCCTACTATGGCTACACCTTC. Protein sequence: CSVIQGTPYYGYTF.

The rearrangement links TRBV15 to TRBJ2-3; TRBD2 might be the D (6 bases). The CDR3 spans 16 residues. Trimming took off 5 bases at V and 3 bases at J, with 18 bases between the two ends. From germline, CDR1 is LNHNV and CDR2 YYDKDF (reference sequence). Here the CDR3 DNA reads TGTGCCACCAGCCCCCTTGCGGCAGGGAGGACAGATACGCAGTATTTT. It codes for CATSPLAAGRTDTQYF.

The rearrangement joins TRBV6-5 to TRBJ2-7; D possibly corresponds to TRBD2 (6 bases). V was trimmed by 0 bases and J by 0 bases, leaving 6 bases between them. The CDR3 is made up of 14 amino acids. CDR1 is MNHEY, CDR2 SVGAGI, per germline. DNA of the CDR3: TGTGCCAGCAGTTACTCGGAGGGCTCCTACGAGCAGTACTTC. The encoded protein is CASSYSEGSYEQYF.

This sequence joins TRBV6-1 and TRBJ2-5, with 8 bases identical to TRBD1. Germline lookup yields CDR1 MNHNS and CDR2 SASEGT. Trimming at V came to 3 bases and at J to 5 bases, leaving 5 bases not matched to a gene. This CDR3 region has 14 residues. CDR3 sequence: CASSEAGGWETQYF. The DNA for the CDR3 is TGTGCCAGCAGTGAGGCAGGGGGCTGGGAGACCCAGTACTTC.

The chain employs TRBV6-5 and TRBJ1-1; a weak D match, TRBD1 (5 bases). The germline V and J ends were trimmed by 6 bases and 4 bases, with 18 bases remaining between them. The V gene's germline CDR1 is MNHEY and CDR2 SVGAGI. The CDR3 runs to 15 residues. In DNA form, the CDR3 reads TGTGCCAGCAGCCCCCCAGGGCTGGCAGGCACTGAAGCTTTCTTT. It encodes CASSPPGLAGTEAFF.

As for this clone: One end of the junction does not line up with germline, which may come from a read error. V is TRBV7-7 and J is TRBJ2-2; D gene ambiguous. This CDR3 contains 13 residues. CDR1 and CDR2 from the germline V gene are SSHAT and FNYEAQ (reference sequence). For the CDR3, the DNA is TGTGCTAGCAGCCTCGCGGTGGACGGGGAGCTGTTTTTT. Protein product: CASSLAVDGELFF.

CDR3 sequence reads: CASSTGTSGEETQYF. The CDR3 DNA follows: TGTGCCAGCAGTACCGGGACTAGCGGGGAAGAGACCCAGTACTTC. The rearrangement joins TRBV27 to TRBJ2-5, with 13 bases matching TRBD2. Trimming took 5 bases from V and 3 from J; bases not matched to a gene: 3. Germline-derived CDR1 and CDR2 are MNHEY and SMNVEV (reference sequence). The CDR3 is 15 amino acids.

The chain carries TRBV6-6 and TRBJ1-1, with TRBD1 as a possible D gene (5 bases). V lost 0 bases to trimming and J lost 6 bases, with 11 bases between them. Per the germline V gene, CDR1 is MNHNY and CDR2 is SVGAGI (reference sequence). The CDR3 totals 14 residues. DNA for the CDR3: TGTGCCAGCAGTTACTCAGGGGAATTCGCTGAAGCTTTCTTT. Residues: CASSYSGEFAEAFF.

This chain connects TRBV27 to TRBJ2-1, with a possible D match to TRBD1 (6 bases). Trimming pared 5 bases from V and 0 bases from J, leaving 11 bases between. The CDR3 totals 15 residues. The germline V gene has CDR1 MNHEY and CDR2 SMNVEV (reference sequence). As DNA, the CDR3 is TGTGCCAGCAGTGGCAACAGGGTCTCCTACAATGAGCAGTTCTTC. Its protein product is CASSGNRVSYNEQFF.

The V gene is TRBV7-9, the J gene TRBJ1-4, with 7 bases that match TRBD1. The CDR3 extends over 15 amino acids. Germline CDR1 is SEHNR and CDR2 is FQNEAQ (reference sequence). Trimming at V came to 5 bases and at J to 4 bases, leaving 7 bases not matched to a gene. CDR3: CASSLRDSLNEKLFF. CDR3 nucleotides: TGTGCCAGCAGCCTAAGGGACAGCCTTAATGAAAAACTGTTTTTT.

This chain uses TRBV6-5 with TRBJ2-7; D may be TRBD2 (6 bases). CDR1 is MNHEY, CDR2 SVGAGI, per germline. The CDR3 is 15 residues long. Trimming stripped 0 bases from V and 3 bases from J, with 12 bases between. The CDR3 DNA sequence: TGTGCCAGCAGTTACTCAAGTACGGGAGACTACGAGCAGTACTTC. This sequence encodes CASSYSSTGDYEQYF.